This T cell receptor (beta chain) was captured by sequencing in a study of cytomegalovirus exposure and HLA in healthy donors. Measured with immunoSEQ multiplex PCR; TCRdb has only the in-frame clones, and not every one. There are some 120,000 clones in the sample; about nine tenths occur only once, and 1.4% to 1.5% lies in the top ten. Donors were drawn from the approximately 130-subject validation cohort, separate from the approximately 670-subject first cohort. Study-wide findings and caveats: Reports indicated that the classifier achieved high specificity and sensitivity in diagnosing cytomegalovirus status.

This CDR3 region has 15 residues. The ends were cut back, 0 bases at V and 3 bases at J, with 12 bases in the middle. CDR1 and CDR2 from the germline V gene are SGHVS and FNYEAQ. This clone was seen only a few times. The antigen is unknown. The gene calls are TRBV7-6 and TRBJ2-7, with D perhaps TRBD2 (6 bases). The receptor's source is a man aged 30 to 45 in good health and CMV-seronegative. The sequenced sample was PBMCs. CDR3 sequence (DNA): TGTGCCAGCAGCTTAGCGGGAGGACGCAACTACGAGCAGTACTTC. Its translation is CASSLAGGRNYEQYF.